This T cell receptor (beta chain) came from a study of regulatory T cells in long-lasting Graves disease. V dropped 1 base and J dropped 4 bases, with 18 bases sitting between them. In germline, CDR1 is SGHRS, CDR2 YFSETQ. This CDR3 contains 16 residues. Time point in this sample: persistent/refractory GD, antithyroid drugs over 5 years with positive TRAb. PBMC RNA served as the TCR library source. Researchers made TCR beta libraries by using iRepertoire HTBI primers and running Arm-PCR on CDR3 regions. As handled by the study authors: Across all samples, roughly 60 TRBV segments and around 14 TRBJ segments were identified. Via MiXCR, TCRdb re-called the multiplex PCR reads, giving one row per CDR3 protein. In this record, the V and J calls reflect TCRdb's handling and not the investigators' own analysis. The table lists a few hundred thousand distinct CDR3 sequences, over 20% of them singletons, with roughly an eighth in the top ten.

The TCR was taken from a female donor with Graves disease. This rearrangement joins TRBV5-1 to TRBJ2-7; D tentatively fits TRBD1 or TRBD2 (5 bases each). The material sequenced was peripheral blood mononuclear cells (PBMCs), taken when the disease was refractory, from a patient treated with antithyroid drugs. The CDR3 DNA reads TGCGCCAGCAGCTTGTTCAGGGCGACTCCGGGATACGAGCAGTACTTC. Translating gives CASSLFRATPGYEQYF.